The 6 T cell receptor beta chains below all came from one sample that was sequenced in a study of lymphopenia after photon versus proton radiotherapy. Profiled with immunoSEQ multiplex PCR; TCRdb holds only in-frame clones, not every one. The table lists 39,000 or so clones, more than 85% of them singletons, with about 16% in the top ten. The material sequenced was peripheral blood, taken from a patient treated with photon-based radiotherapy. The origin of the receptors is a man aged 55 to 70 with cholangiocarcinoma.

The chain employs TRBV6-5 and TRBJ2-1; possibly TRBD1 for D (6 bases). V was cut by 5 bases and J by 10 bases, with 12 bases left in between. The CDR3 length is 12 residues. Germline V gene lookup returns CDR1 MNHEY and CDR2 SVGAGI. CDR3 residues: CASSRPGVEQFF. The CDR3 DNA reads TGTGCCAGCAGTCGCCCAGGGGTGGAGCAGTTCTTC.

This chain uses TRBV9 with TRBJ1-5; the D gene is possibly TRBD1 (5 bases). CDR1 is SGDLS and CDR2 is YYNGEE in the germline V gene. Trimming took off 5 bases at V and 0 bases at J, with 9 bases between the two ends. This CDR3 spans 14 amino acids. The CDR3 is CASSGDLSNQPQHF. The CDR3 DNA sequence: TGTGCCAGCAGTGGGGACCTTAGCAATCAGCCCCAGCATTTT. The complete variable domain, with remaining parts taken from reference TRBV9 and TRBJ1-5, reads DSGVTQTPKHLITATGQRVTLRCSPRSGDLSVYWYQQSLDQGLQFLIQYYNGEERAKGNILERFSAQQFPDLHSELNLSSLELGDSALYFCASSGDLSNQPQHFGDGTRLSIL.

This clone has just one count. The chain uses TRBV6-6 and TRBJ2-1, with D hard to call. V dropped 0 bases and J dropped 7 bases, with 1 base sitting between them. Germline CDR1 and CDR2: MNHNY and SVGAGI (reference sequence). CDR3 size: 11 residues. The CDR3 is CASSYSNEQFF. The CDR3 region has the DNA TGTGCCAGCAGTTACTCAAATGAGCAGTTCTTC.

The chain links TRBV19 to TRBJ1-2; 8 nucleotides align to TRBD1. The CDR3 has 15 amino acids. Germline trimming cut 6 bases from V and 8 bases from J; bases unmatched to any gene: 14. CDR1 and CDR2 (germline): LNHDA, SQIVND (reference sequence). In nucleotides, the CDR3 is TGTGCCAGTAGAAAACCGCCGGGACAGGTGGGCGGCTACACCTTC. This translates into CASRKPPGQVGGYTF.

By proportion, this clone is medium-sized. In DNA form, the CDR3 reads TGTGCCAGCTCCCAGGAGGGCCAGGAAAAACTGTTTTTT. Amino acids: CASSQEGQEKLFF. The chain employs TRBV18 and TRBJ1-4; D uncertain. This CDR3 contains 13 residues. Germline V gene sequence: CDR1 KGHSH, CDR2 LQKENI. Trimming left V 6 bases short and J 8 bases short, with 13 bases between. The full variable domain, in which reference TRBV18 and TRBJ1-4 provide the parts outside the CDR3, is NAGVMQNPRHLVRRRGQEARLRCSPMKGHSHVYWYRQLPEEGLKFMVYLQKENIIDESGMPKERFSAEFPKEGPSILRIQQVVRGDSAAYFCASSQEGQEKLFFGSGTQLSVL.

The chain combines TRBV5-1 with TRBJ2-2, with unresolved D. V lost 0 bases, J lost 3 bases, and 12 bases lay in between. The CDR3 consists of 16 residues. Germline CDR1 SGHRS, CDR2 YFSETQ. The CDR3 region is CASSLVGRKDTGELFF. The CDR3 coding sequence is TGCGCCAGCAGCTTGGTAGGCAGGAAAGACACCGGGGAGCTGTTTTTT.